This TCR beta chain was found in a study of cytomegalovirus exposure and HLA in healthy donors. Across the whole study: The same platform was used for the 120 or so validation repertoires as for the 666 first-cohort repertoires, as reported in a later analysis.

The protocol was immunoSEQ multiplex PCR, while the TCRdb copy is restricted to in-frame clones and leaves out a portion. The table shows roughly 250,000 clones, with around 85% occurring only once. Comments on this clone: Antigen unknown.

Whole-study findings and limits: The classifier reportedly diagnosed cytomegalovirus status with high sensitivity and specificity. Investigators reported 164 TCR beta chains as tied to cytomegalovirus.

Germline V gene data show CDR1 as MNHEY and CDR2 as SVGAGI. V was shortened by 0 bases and J by 6 bases, with 13 bases between the two germline ends. The CDR3 totals 15 residues. The receptor's source is a woman aged 25 to 45 in good health and CMV-seropositive. The sequenced material came from PBMCs. The V call is TRBV6-5, the J call TRBJ2-3, with a tentative D call TRBD2 (5 bases). This chain's CDR3 is CASSYSGLPTDTQYF. The CDR3 DNA is TGTGCCAGCAGTTACTCCGGACTTCCCACGGATACGCAGTATTTT.